This T cell receptor (beta chain) was found in a study of shared clonotypes between healthy human individuals. Broader study findings: Few donors restricted represented genetic and exposure-history diversity. Several donors shared approximately 5% of their naive CD4 clonotypes.

Partitioning of CD4+ cells yielded a CD45RA+ naive subset and a CD45RA-negative memory subset. This CDR3 spans 13 amino acids. Per the germline V gene, CDR1 is MNHEY and CDR2 is SMNVEV (reference sequence). The ends were cut back, 5 bases at V and 1 base at J, with 6 bases in the middle. Concerning this clone: Its cognate antigen is unknown.

Repertoires were generated with immunoSEQ multiplex PCR, while TCRdb's copy carries only in-frame clones and drops some. The sample contains 2,100,000 or so clones, approximately 94% of which appear only once. This chain connects TRBV27 to TRBJ1-5; a possible D gene is TRBD1 (5 bases). The sequencing sample was made of naive CD4+ T cells sorted from blood. Regarding subset: CD45RA+ positively selected. The origin of this receptor is a man younger than 35 in good health. The CDR3 spells CASSRTSNQPQHF. DNA for the CDR3: TGTGCCAGCAGTCGGACAAGCAATCAGCCCCAGCATTTT.